The 6 T cell receptor beta chains reported below all come from one sample, sequenced in a study of human T cells and chemical hapten exposure. This sample's time point: healthy volunteer bleed at 6 weeks. Unfractionated whole blood served as the source for total RNA extraction. One entry per CDR3 protein results from TCRdb running MiXCR on the RACE reads. The sample carries 75,000 to 80,000 distinct CDR3 sequences, around 9.3% recorded once. Sequenced material: whole blood. These TCRs come from a female donor in good health. Some clones in this sample may be carry-over from other donors' samples.

This clonotype was observed a handful of times. The chain carries TRBV29-1 and TRBJ2-3, with a possible D match to TRBD1 (6 bases). V was trimmed by 1 base and J by 5 bases, leaving 13 bases between them. The V gene's germline CDR1 is SQVTM and CDR2 ANQGSEA. The CDR3 consists of 14 residues. The CDR3 is CSVEGGNRVDTQYF. CDR3 DNA: TGCAGCGTTGAAGGGGGCAACAGGGTAGATACGCAGTATTTT.

V usage is TRBV20-1 and J usage is TRBJ2-7; 11 nucleotides align to TRBD1. This CDR3 has 14 residues. Germline V gene sequence: CDR1 DFQATT, CDR2 SNEGSKA (reference sequence). Trimming cost V 5 bases and J 4 bases; bases outside gene matches: 7. CDR3: CSAAWTGGQYEQYF. Written as DNA, the CDR3 is TGCAGTGCTGCCTGGACAGGGGGCCAGTACGAGCAGTACTTC.

The chain employs TRBV12-3 or TRBV12-4 and TRBJ2-7; 9 bases align to TRBD1. This CDR3 has 14 residues. V shed 6 bases, J shed 3 bases, and the junction held 6 bases outside the gene matches. The CDR3 coding sequence is TGTGCCAGCAGACGGACAGGGGAAAACTACGAGCAGTACTTC. Translating it yields CASRRTGENYEQYF.

This chain joins TRBV20-1 and TRBJ1-2; D gene uncertain. Trimming left V 6 bases short and J 6 bases short, with 11 bases between. Germline-derived CDR1 and CDR2 are DFQATT and SNEGSKA (reference sequence). The CDR3 loop spans 11 amino acids. CDR3 DNA sequence: TGCAGTGCCACCCCCGGCGATGGCTACACCTTC. Amino acid sequence: CSATPGDGYTF.

This clonotype occurred many times. The chain carries TRBV20-1 and TRBJ2-3, with TRBD2 identical over 11 bases. Trimming removed 1 base from V and 4 bases from J; junction bases left unmatched: 7. Germline loops: CDR1 DFQATT, CDR2 SNEGSKA (reference sequence). The CDR3 length is 16 residues. CDR3 residues: CSARVTSGGGSDTQYF. CDR3 DNA sequence: TGCAGTGCTAGAGTCACTAGCGGGGGAGGGTCAGATACGCAGTATTTT.

The J gene is TRBJ2-7, the V gene TRBV5-4; TRBD1 matches at 8 bases. V shed 4 bases and J 5 bases; nucleotides not matched to a gene: 11. Germline V gene lookup returns CDR1 SGHNT and CDR2 YYREEE (reference sequence). The CDR3 length is 15 residues. The chain's CDR3 is CASSAIQGAKNEQYF. Here the CDR3 DNA reads TGTGCCAGCAGCGCCATCCAGGGGGCGAAGAACGAGCAGTACTTC.